What follows describes a single T cell receptor (beta chain). Its antigen is not known. CDR3 size: 15 residues. The V and J ends lost 6 bases and 0 bases respectively, with 15 bases between them. Germline CDR1 and CDR2: MNHNS and SASEGT. The sample comes from a study of cytomegalovirus exposure and HLA in healthy donors. Findings of the study overall: Of the V segments, some could not be distinguished, including TRBV6-2 and TRBV6-3, and were excluded.

It was with 60 Vbeta and 13 Jbeta primers that the PCR ran. Here immunoSEQ multiplex PCR was the method, and the copy in TCRdb shows in-frame clones only, minus some. The sample has 150,000 to 200,000 clones, about 80% seen once. This sequence joins TRBV6-1 and TRBJ2-7, with D uncertain. The sequence was obtained from a man aged 40-49 years in good health and CMV-seronegative. Sequencing was done on a sample of PBMCs. Here the CDR3 DNA reads TGTGCCAGCAGATCGACTCCACAAAGCTCCTACGAGCAGTACTTC. Translation: CASRSTPQSSYEQYF.